This T cell receptor (beta chain) is drawn from a study of CD8 T cells in ankylosing spondylitis. Notes on the study in general: Apparently characteristic of ankylosing spondylitis blood was a TCR beta motif (under ten highly homologous variants). Earlier work had already found some motif variants in reactive arthritis synovial fluid and blood.

Libraries of TCR beta came from quantitative 5'-RACE with molecular barcodes. TCRdb reanalysed the 5' RACE reads using MiXCR and keeps one entry per CDR3 protein. Of around 230,000 distinct CDR3 sequences in the sample, around 8% were seen once. This CDR3 has 14 amino acids. The V gene end was trimmed by 10 bases and the J gene end by 0 bases; junction bases not matched to a gene: 6. Germline V gene sequence: CDR1 ENHRY, CDR2 SYGVKD. This clonotype rates as medium-sized. Antigen specificity is unknown. The receptor comes from a female donor with ankylosing spondylitis or in good health (not recorded which). Sequencing input: blood, either unsorted or a sorted T cell fraction (not recorded which). The V and J genes are TRBV10-3 and TRBJ1-5, with 7 nucleotides matching TRBD1. CDR3 protein: CATDTGDSNQPQHF. The CDR3, as DNA: TGTGCCACCGACACAGGGGATAGCAATCAGCCCCAGCATTTT.